In its sample, the clone carrying this TCR beta chain was seen many times. No antigen is known for it. These data originate in a study of regulatory T cells in long-lasting Graves disease. For the study at large: Over-5-year antithyroid drug use with positive TSH receptor antibodies defined persistent Graves' disease in the study.

Germline CDR1 reads SGDLS; CDR2 reads YYNGEE. V lost 5 bases to trimming and J lost 2 bases, with 13 bases between them. This CDR3 contains 14 residues. Study-level points and caveats: Persistent Graves' disease cases displayed lower TCR diversity than newly diagnosed ones. Peripheral blood alone, not thyroid tissue, underwent study. Favoring TRBV28, TRBJ1-2 and TRBJ2-5 was a feature seen in persistent disease.

The TCR beta library used iRepertoire HTBI primers with Arm-PCR amplification of CDR3. Each CDR3 protein gets one entry after TCRdb re-called the multiplex PCR reads with MiXCR. The sample has about 660,000 distinct CDR3 sequences, 25% to 35% seen once. This sample's time point: persistent/refractory GD, antithyroid drugs over 5 years with positive TRAb. Extracted RNA from PBMCs served as the source of the TCR library. Sequencing used peripheral blood mononuclear cells (PBMCs), obtained when the disease was refractory, from a patient treated with antithyroid drugs. The rearrangement joins TRBV9 to TRBJ1-1; D remains unclear. This TCR came from a female donor with Graves disease. CDR3 nucleotides: TGTGCCAGCAGTGTCGGTGCGGTTAACACTGAAGCTTTCTTT. It specifies CASSVGAVNTEAFF.